The T cell receptor beta chain described here comes from a study of T-cell memory formation after mild COVID-19. V was pared by 2 bases and J by 1 base, with 11 bases between. This CDR3 comprises 15 residues. The germline V gene has CDR1 MGHDK and CDR2 SYGVNS. TCRdb independently ran MiXCR on the 5' RACE reads; one entry per CDR3 protein. The data hold some 410,000 distinct CDR3 sequences, with around 22% observed a single time. Material: PBMCs or a T cell subset sorted from them (not recorded which). This rearrangement joins TRBV25-1 to TRBJ1-1; tentatively, D is TRBD1 (6 bases). The origin of this receptor is an adult woman who had mild COVID-19 (a few samples of this study predate the infection). Cell type and time point are not known. CDR3: CASSEPGTSNTEAFF. The CDR3 DNA sequence: TGTGCCAGCAGTGAACCCGGGACATCGAACACTGAAGCTTTCTTT. Based on the CDR3 plus reference TRBV25-1 and TRBJ1-1, the full variable domain is EADIYQTPRYLVIGTGKKITLECSQTMGHDKMYWYQQDPGMELHLIHYSYGVNSTEKGDLSSESTVSRIRTEHFPLTLESARPSHTSQYLCASSEPGTSNTEAFFGQGTRLTVV.